This entry describes one TCR beta chain. Its antigen is unidentified. Trimming pared 3 bases from V and 8 bases from J, leaving 7 bases between. Germline V gene data show CDR1 as KGHSH and CDR2 as LQKENI. The CDR3 is made up of 11 amino acids. The data were produced by immunoSEQ multiplex PCR, yet TCRdb's version contains in-frame clones alone and is incomplete. The sample lists some 79,000 clones; 70% to 90% were seen once. The data derive from a study of T cell responses to AZD1222 COVID-19 vaccine. Study-wide results and limits: White British people made up most donors, females outnumbered males, and clonal diversity was possibly underestimated. Among spike-specific TCRs, nearly half reportedly target unmutated variant regions. Increases in Spike-specific TCR breadth and depth were seen after two AZD1222 doses.

The chain employs TRBV18 and TRBJ1-2; D remains unclear. The source material was peripheral blood, sampled 28 days after the second AZD1222 dose. The sequence was collected from an adult who received the AZD1222 COVID-19 vaccine. CDR3 protein: CASSPGEGYTF. DNA for the CDR3: TGTGCCAGCTCACCCGGGGAAGGCTACACCTTC.